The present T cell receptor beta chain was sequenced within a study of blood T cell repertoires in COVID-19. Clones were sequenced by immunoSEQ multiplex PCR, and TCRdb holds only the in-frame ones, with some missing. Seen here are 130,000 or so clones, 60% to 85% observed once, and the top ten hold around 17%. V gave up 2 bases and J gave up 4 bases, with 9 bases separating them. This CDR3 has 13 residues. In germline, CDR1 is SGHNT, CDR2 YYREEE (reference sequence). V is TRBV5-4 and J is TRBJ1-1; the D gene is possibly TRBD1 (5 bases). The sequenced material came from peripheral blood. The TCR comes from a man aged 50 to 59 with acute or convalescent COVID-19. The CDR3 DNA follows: TGTGCCAGCAGCTTAACAGGTATCACTGAAGCTTTCTTT. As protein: CASSLTGITEAFF.